This T cell receptor beta chain was recorded in a study of OX40 agonist ivuxolimab in advanced cancers. Study context: The dose-escalation cohort had hepatocellular carcinoma, melanoma, renal cell or head and neck cancer. Of the patients, three showed partial responses, one with hepatocellular carcinoma and two with cutaneous melanoma.

The repertoire was sequenced with immunoSEQ multiplex PCR; TCRdb's copy has only in-frame clones and lacks some. This table has about 36,000 clones, about 78% appearing once. Points from the study as a whole: At 0.1 to 3.0 mg/kg, clonal expansion of CD4+ and CD8+ blood T cells had occurred by week 6.

Regarding this clone: Its specificity is not known.

CDR1 SGHNT and CDR2 YYREEE come from the germline V gene (reference sequence). The CDR3 has 16 residues. Trimming cost V 0 bases and J 8 bases, with 18 bases left between them. The chain employs TRBV5-4 and TRBJ2-1; D unclear. The source was CD4+ or CD8+ T cells sorted from blood, collected in a trial of the OX40 agonist ivuxolimab. The receptor was derived from an adult with an advanced solid tumor such as melanoma, head and neck, liver or kidney cancer. The chain's CDR3 is CASSLVVGSRPHEQFF. The CDR3 nucleotides read TGTGCCAGCAGCTTGGTTGTGGGGTCCCGCCCGCATGAGCAGTTCTTC.